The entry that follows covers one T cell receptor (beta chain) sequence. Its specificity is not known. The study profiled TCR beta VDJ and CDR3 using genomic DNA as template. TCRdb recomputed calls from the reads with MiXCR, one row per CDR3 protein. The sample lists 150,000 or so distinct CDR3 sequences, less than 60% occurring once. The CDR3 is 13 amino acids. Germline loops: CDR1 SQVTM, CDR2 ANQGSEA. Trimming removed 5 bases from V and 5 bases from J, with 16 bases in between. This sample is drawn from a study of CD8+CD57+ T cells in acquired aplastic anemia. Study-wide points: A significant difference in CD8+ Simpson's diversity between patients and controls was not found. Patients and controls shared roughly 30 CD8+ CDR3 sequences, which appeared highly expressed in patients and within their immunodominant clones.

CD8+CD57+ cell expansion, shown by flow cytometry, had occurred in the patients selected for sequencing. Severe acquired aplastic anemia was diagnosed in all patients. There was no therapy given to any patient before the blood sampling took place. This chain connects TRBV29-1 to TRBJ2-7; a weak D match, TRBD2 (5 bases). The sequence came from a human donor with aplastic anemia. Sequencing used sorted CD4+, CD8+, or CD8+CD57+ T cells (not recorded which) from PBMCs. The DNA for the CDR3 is TGCAGCGTTAGGCCCACGGTGCGGGACGAGCAGTACTTC. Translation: CSVRPTVRDEQYF.